This T cell receptor (beta chain) originates from a study of CD8 T cells in Susac syndrome. An input of about 0.5 to 1 ug of RNA was subjected to reverse transcription using random hexamers. Amplification of TCR beta CDR3 was carried out by immunoSEQ multiplex PCR, which covered 54 Vbeta and 13 Jbeta segments. One entry per CDR3 protein, called by TCRdb with MiXCR from the immunoSEQ multiplex PCR reads. Of about 120,000 distinct CDR3 sequences in the sample, around 93% are singletons; the top ten hold approximately 0.12%. From germline, CDR1 is SQVTM and CDR2 ANQGSEA. The CDR3 is 12 residues long. With 4 bases removed from V and 3 bases from J, the gap between germline ends came to 9 bases. CD8+ and CD4+ blood T cells underwent TCR beta sequencing. The CD8+ and CD4+ T cells were isolated magnetically using a negative isolation approach, whereas the TEMRA cells were enriched by FACS.

Sequencing was done on a sample of CD8+ T cells from PBMCs. This TCR was sampled from a human donor in good health. The rearrangement links TRBV29-1 to TRBJ1-2, with D tentatively TRBD1 (5 bases). CDR3 residues: CSVGGGDYGYTF. CDR3 nucleotide sequence: TGCAGCGTTGGGGGGGGAGACTATGGCTACACCTTC. Full variable domain (rest looked up from reference TRBV29-1 and TRBJ1-2): SAVISQKPSRDICQRGTSLTIQCQVDSQVTMMFWYRQQPGQSLTLIATANQGSEATYESGFVIDKFPISRPNLTFSTLTVSNMSPEDSSIYLCSVGGGDYGYTFGSGTRLTVV.